This T cell receptor beta chain was sequenced during a study of identical twins. This clonotype was seen a handful of times. What it recognizes is unknown. CDR1 and CDR2 from the germline V gene are MNHEY and SVGAGI. The CDR3 runs 12 residues. Trimming cost V 6 bases and J 9 bases; bases outside gene matches: 5. Whole-study results and caveats: Excess low generation probability was seen in twin-shared out-of-frame alpha sequences.

From the 5' RACE reads, TCRdb called clonotypes with MiXCR, one entry per CDR3 protein. The repertoire includes 500,000 to 550,000 distinct CDR3 sequences, approximately 20% of them detected once, and 0.45% to 0.5% sits in the top ten. Separately, the same data were catalogued under a study of yellow fever vaccine responses in identical twins.

This TCR was recovered from a woman aged 18 to 35 in good health. The chain carries TRBV6-5 and TRBJ2-7, with TRBD1 matching 10 bases. The specimen was CD4+ T cells sorted from blood. CDR3 region: CASRRTGGRQYV. Written as DNA, the CDR3 is TGTGCCAGCAGAAGGACAGGGGGACGGCAGTACGTC.